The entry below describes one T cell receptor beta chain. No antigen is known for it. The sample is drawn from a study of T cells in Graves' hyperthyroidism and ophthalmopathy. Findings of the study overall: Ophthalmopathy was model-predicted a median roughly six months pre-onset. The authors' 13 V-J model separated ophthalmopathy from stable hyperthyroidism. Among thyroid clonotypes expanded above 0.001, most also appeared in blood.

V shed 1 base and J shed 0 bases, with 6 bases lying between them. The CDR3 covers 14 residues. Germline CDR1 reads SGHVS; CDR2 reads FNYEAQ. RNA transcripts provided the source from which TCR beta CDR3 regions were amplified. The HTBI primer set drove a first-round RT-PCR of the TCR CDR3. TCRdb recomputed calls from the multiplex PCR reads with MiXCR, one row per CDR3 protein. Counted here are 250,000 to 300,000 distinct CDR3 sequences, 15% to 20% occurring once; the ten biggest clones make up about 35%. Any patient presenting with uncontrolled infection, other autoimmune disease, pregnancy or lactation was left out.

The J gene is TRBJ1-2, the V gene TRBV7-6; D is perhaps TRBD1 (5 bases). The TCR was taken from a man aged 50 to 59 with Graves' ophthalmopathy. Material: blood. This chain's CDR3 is CASSLDRTNYGYTF. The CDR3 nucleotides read TGTGCCAGCAGCTTAGACAGGACTAACTATGGCTACACCTTC.